The 14 T cell receptor beta chains below all came from one sample that was sequenced in a study of control samples from healthy donors and cancer patients. Method: immunoSEQ multiplex PCR; TCRdb's copy keeps in-frame clones and lacks some. In the table there are around 30,000 clones, 94% of which are singletons. The specimen was blood. Receptors originate from a man between 60 and 70 years old in good health.

This chain connects TRBV7-9 to TRBJ1-1, with D possibly TRBD1 on 6 matching bases. This CDR3 is built from 13 residues. Germline values: CDR1 SEHNR, CDR2 FQNEAQ (reference sequence). The V end was cut by 5 bases, the J end by 2 bases, with 9 bases between. This CDR3 reads CASSRTANTEAFF. The CDR3 nucleotides are TGTGCCAGCAGCCGGACAGCAAACACTGAAGCTTTCTTT.

The V call is TRBV18, the J call TRBJ2-5, with 14 positions matching TRBD2. CDR1 and CDR2 (germline): KGHSH, LQKENI. CDR3 length: 18 residues. J was trimmed by 2 bases and V by 5 bases; bases with no gene match: 10. The CDR3 region is CASSSWTSGGKLQETQYF. In nucleotides, the CDR3 is TGTGCCAGCTCATCCTGGACTAGCGGGGGGAAGCTTCAAGAGACCCAGTACTTC.

The CDR3 DNA sequence: TGTGCCAGCAGTTGGGGCGCCTCGAACACCGGGGAGCTGTTTTTT. Its translation: CASSWGASNTGELFF. The chain couples TRBV6-6 to TRBJ2-2, with D possibly TRBD1 on 5 matching bases. There are 15 residues in the CDR3. V gave up 4 bases and J gave up 0 bases, with 9 bases separating them. Germline loops: CDR1 MNHNY, CDR2 SVGAGI (reference sequence).

The chain employs TRBV10-3 and TRBJ2-1; D gene uncertain. This CDR3 spans 13 amino acids. V lost 3 bases and J lost 8, with 11 bases in between. Per the germline V gene, CDR1 is ENHRY and CDR2 is SYGVKD. For the CDR3, the DNA is TGTGCCATCAGTGACCAAGGACGTTATGAGCAGTTCTTC. Its translation is CAISDQGRYEQFF.

Of note for this clone: The junction does not match germline at one end; this may be a read error. V gene TRBV6-4 combines with J gene TRBJ2-2; 7 bases agree with TRBD2. There are 14 residues in the CDR3. CDR1 and CDR2 (germline): MRHNA, SNTAGT. For the CDR3, the DNA is TGTGCCAGCAGTTGCCTACGGGGGGACCGGGGAGCTGTTTTT. This encodes CASSCLRGDRGAVF.

The chain uses TRBV6-6 and TRBJ2-3; D ambiguous. With 2 bases removed from V and 1 base from J, the gap between germline ends came to 4 bases. The CDR3 has 13 amino acids. Germline CDR1 is MNHNY and CDR2 is SVGAGI (reference sequence). CDR3 bases: TGTGCCAGCAGTTACCAGGGCACAGATACGCAGTATTTT. It specifies CASSYQGTDTQYF.

This clone is a singleton in its sample. This rearrangement joins TRBV7-2 to TRBJ1-6, with D possibly being TRBD1 (5 bases). Trimming took off 1 base at V and 8 bases at J, with 18 bases between the two ends. The CDR3 contains 17 residues. Germline lookup yields CDR1 SGHTA and CDR2 FQGNSA. The CDR3 bases are TGTGCCAGCAGCTTAGATCTAGGGACGGGGTGGGATTCACCCCTCCACTTT. Amino acid sequence: CASSLDLGTGWDSPLHF.

The J gene is TRBJ2-2, the V gene TRBV24-1; 8 positions agree with TRBD1. The V and J ends lost 3 bases and 3 bases, in that order; junction bases with no gene match: 11. Germline V lookup: CDR1 KGHDR, CDR2 SFDVKD. The CDR3 is 18 residues long. CDR3 loop: CATSDRPGQDGYTGELFF. In DNA, the CDR3 is TGTGCCACCAGTGATCGCCCGGGACAGGACGGATACACCGGGGAGCTGTTTTTT.

The chain links TRBV9 to TRBJ1-2; D ambiguous. Germline CDR1 SGDLS, CDR2 YYNGEE. The germline V and J ends were trimmed by 6 bases and 3 bases, with 15 bases remaining between them. The CDR3 has 14 amino acids. The CDR3 protein is CASTQGGLDYGYTF. The DNA of the CDR3 is TGTGCCAGCACCCAAGGAGGTTTGGACTATGGCTACACCTTC.

The chain combines TRBV6-5 with TRBJ2-5; 13 bases map to TRBD2. In germline, CDR1 is MNHEY, CDR2 SVGAGI. V lost 7 bases, J lost 5 bases, and 7 bases stayed unmatched. There are 15 residues in the CDR3. This CDR3 reads CASKEGLAGWETQYF. CDR3 DNA: TGTGCCAGCAAAGAGGGACTAGCGGGGTGGGAGACCCAGTACTTC.

The rearrangement joins TRBV7-8 to TRBJ1-3; unclear D gene. Trimming took 0 bases from V and 0 from J, leaving 6 bases between them. CDR1 SGHVS and CDR2 FQNEAQ come from the germline V gene. The CDR3 is made up of 15 amino acids. The CDR3 sequence is CASSLAGISGNTIYF. The CDR3, as DNA: TGTGCCAGCAGCTTAGCAGGCATCTCTGGAAACACCATATATTTT.

A single count supports this clone. The chain couples TRBV11-2 to TRBJ1-3; no definite D call. The CDR3 runs 13 residues. V was pared by 1 base and J by 7 bases, with 8 bases between. The germline V gene has CDR1 SGHAT and CDR2 FQNNGV. This CDR3 is CASSLGEQNTIYF. CDR3 sequence (DNA): TGTGCCAGCAGCTTAGGAGAGCAGAACACCATATATTTT.

This clone was detected only once. The chain couples TRBV5-1 to TRBJ1-2; TRBD1 might be the D (5 bases). Per the germline V gene, CDR1 is SGHRS and CDR2 is YFSETQ. This CDR3 contains 14 residues. Trimming pared 3 bases from V and 6 bases from J, leaving 15 bases between. CDR3 DNA: TGCGCCAGCAGCTCGACAGAGTCCTACAATGGCTACACCTTC. Its translation is CASSSTESYNGYTF.

The chain combines TRBV2 with TRBJ1-5; D is possibly TRBD1 (5 bases). Trimming pared 6 bases from V and 2 bases from J, leaving 14 bases between. CDR1 and CDR2 (germline): SNHLY, FYNNEI. The CDR3 runs 15 residues. CDR3 nucleotide sequence: TGTGCCAGCAGGGGGGGAGGGCGCGGCAATCAGCCCCAGCATTTT. Its protein is CASRGGGRGNQPQHF.